These T cell receptor beta chains were read from a single sample in a study of T-cell memory formation after mild COVID-19. A single record per CDR3 protein comes from TCRdb applying MiXCR to the 5' RACE reads. Of a few hundred thousand distinct CDR3 sequences listed, roughly a fifth are singletons. Sequenced sample: PBMCs or a T cell subset sorted from them (not recorded which). Receptors were obtained from a man aged 18-30 years who had mild COVID-19 (a few samples of this study predate the infection). Cell type and time point are not known. The CDR3 runs from the conserved cysteine through the conserved F or W. D genes are given only for firm matches. Rows give clone size only sometimes, using once, few, many, or a class for an expanded clone.

J gene | clone size | D gene | V gene | CDR3 DNA | CDR3 protein
TRBJ2-1 | NA | TRBD1 | TRBV27 | TGTGCCAGCAGGCCAATCGACAGGGATCTTTCGGATGAGCAGTTCTTC | CASRPIDRDLSDEQFF
TRBJ1-1 | few | TRBD1 | TRBV6-2/TRBV6-3 | TGTGCCAGCAGCACTAGACAGGGGCCGAACACTGAAGCTTTCTTT | CASSTRQGPNTEAFF
TRBJ2-1 | NA | NA | TRBV20-1 | TGCAGTGCCATCGTAGCTGGGGATGAGCAGTTCTTC | CSAIVAGDEQFF
TRBJ1-6 | NA | NA | TRBV2 | TGTGCCAGCAGAGCCGACGGGAATTCACCCCTCCACTTT | CASRADGNSPLHF
TRBJ2-5 | few | TRBD1 | TRBV5-1 | TGCGCCAGCAGCCCCTGGGACAGGGCCCGAGAGACCCAGTACTTC | CASSPWDRARETQYF
TRBJ2-2 | few | NA | TRBV7-9 | TGTGCCAGCAGTTCTAGGGGCCCGAACACCGGGGAGCTGTTTTTT | CASSSRGPNTGELFF
TRBJ1-5 | NA | TRBD1 | TRBV23-1 | TGCGCCAGCAGGGGACAGGAGGACAAGGCCCAGCATTTT | CASRGQEDKAQHF
TRBJ2-1 | NA | TRBD2 | TRBV5-1 | TGCGCCAGCAGCATGACTAGCGGGGAGGGCAATGAGCAGTTCTTC | CASSMTSGEGNEQFF
TRBJ2-3 | NA | NA | TRBV6-5 | TGTGCCAGCAGTTACTCGATTGGGGCCGCAGGCACAGATACGCAGTATTTT | CASSYSIGAAGTDTQYF
TRBJ2-1 | NA | NA | TRBV12-3/TRBV12-4 | TGTGCCAGCGGGTTTACTACCACCTCCTACAATGAGCAGTTCTTC | CASGFTTTSYNEQFF
TRBJ2-1 | few | NA | TRBV7-9 | TGTGCCAGCAGCTTAGCAATGGGGGAGGATGAGCAGTTCTTC | CASSLAMGEDEQFF
TRBJ1-1 | NA | NA | TRBV4-2 | TGTGCCAGCAGCCAAGACGCGGCAGGGAAGAACACTGAAGCTTTCTTT | CASSQDAAGKNTEAFF
TRBJ2-1 | NA | NA | TRBV30 | TGTGCCTGGAGTGTATTCGGCGGGGCCAGCTCCTACAATGAGCAGTTCTTC | CAWSVFGGASSYNEQFF
TRBJ2-1 | few | TRBD2 | TRBV9 | TGTGCCAGCAGCGTAGAGGCTAGCGGGGTAGGCAATGAGCAGTTCTTC | CASSVEASGVGNEQFF
TRBJ1-1 | NA | NA | TRBV12-3/TRBV12-4 | TGTGCCAGCAGTTGGGGAGGGAGCATGAACACTGAAGCTTTCTTT | CASSWGGSMNTEAFF
TRBJ1-5 | NA | TRBD1 | TRBV28 | TGTGCCAGCAGCCGTGACAGGGCCAATCAGCCCCAGCATTTT | CASSRDRANQPQHF
TRBJ2-2 | NA | NA | TRBV12-3/TRBV12-4 | TGTGCCAGCAGTTTTTCCAGGGGCCGGATCCTCGGGGAGCTGTTTTTT | CASSFSRGRILGELFF
TRBJ1-1 | few | NA | TRBV27 | TGTGCCAGCAGACCCCTTATGAACACTGAAGCTTTCTTT | CASRPLMNTEAFF
TRBJ2-1 | few | NA | TRBV7-6 | TGTGCCAGCAGCTTAGCGCCAGGAGCATCCGACAATGAGCAGTTCTTC | CASSLAPGASDNEQFF
TRBJ2-7 | few | TRBD1 | TRBV6-6 | TGTGCCAGCACCGGGACAGCCTACGAGCAGTACTTC | CASTGTAYEQYF
TRBJ2-6 | NA | NA | TRBV15 | TGTGCCACCAGCAGAGATAGGGGGACCTACTCTGGGGCCAACGTCCTGACTTTC | CATSRDRGTYSGANVLTF
TRBJ2-2 | NA | NA | TRBV2 | TGTGCCAGCAGTGTCCTGCTAGGACTGGGGGAGCTGTTTTTT | CASSVLLGLGELFF
TRBJ1-4 | once | NA | TRBV6-2/TRBV6-3 | TGTGCCAGCAGTTACTCGGAGGGGCGAGAACTGTTTTTT | CASSYSEGRELFF
TRBJ1-6 | NA | TRBD1 | TRBV5-4 | TGTGCCAGCAGCAAATCCGGGACAGGCAATTCACCCCTCCACTTT | CASSKSGTGNSPLHF
TRBJ2-3 | few | TRBD2 | TRBV20-1 | TGCAGTGCTAGAGGGACTAGCGGGGGGTCAAATACGCAGTATTTT | CSARGTSGGSNTQYF
TRBJ1-6 | few | NA | TRBV5-1 | TGCGCCAGCAGCTTGGACAGTCCCTCTTCACCCCTCCACTTT | CASSLDSPSSPLHF
TRBJ2-4 | NA | NA | TRBV11-3 | TGTGCCAGCTCGGGCCGGGCCGAAAACATTCAGTACTTC | CASSGRAENIQYF
TRBJ2-7 | NA | TRBD1 | TRBV27 | TGTGCCAGCAGCTTCTCCGACAGGGGACTTAGAGAGCAGTACTTC | CASSFSDRGLREQYF
TRBJ2-2 | many | TRBD2 | TRBV12-3/TRBV12-4 | TGTGCCAGCAGTTTCTCCGGGACTAGTGGTGCCGGGGAGCTGTTTTTT | CASSFSGTSGAGELFF
TRBJ2-3 | few | NA | TRBV5-1 | TGCGCCAGCAGCTCCCGTCATGAGTCGACAGATACGCAGTATTTT | CASSSRHESTDTQYF
TRBJ2-3 | NA | TRBD2 | TRBV12-3/TRBV12-4 | TGTGCCAGCAGTATCAAGGTTGGAGCGGGGGGCCGAGATACGCAGTATTTT | CASSIKVGAGGRDTQYF
TRBJ1-1 | NA | NA | TRBV4-3 | TGCGCCAGCAGCCAAGAAATAGGCGGATGGGGCACTGAAGCTTTCTTT | CASSQEIGGWGTEAFF
TRBJ2-2 | few | NA | TRBV20-1 | TGCAGTGCTCAGACCGACCTGGGCACCGGGGAGCTGTTTTTT | CSAQTDLGTGELFF
TRBJ1-5 | few | NA | TRBV24-1 | TGTGCCACCAGTGCGAGGGGTAAGCAGCCCCAGCATTTT | CATSARGKQPQHF
TRBJ1-1 | few | NA | TRBV6-2/TRBV6-3 | TGTGCCAGCAGCTTCGCTTCTTTGGCTTTCTTT | CASSFASLAFF
TRBJ1-5 | NA | NA | TRBV20-1 | TGCAGTGCTAGACGGGGGGGAAATCAGCCCCAGCATTTT | CSARRGGNQPQHF
TRBJ2-2 | NA | TRBD2 | TRBV6-6 | TGTGCCAGCAGCAGGACTAGCGGGGGAGCGAACACCGGGGAGCTGTTTTTT | CASSRTSGGANTGELFF
TRBJ1-1 | NA | NA | TRBV7-2 | TGTGCCAGCAGCTTAGTAGTGCTGAACACTGAAGCTTTCTTT | CASSLVVLNTEAFF
TRBJ1-3 | NA | TRBD1 | TRBV5-4 | TGTGCCAGCAGCTTGGATCAGGGGGCAATGGATTTT | CASSLDQGAMDF
TRBJ2-2 | NA | NA | TRBV7-7 | TGTGCCAGCAGCTTAGCCAGGGTCGGCACCGGGGAGCTGTTTTTT | CASSLARVGTGELFF
TRBJ1-1 | few | NA | TRBV11-2 | TGTGCCAGCAGCCAAGGCCCCGACTGGGCTGAAGCTTTCTTT | CASSQGPDWAEAFF
TRBJ1-2 | NA | NA | TRBV7-2 | TGTGCCAGCAGCTTAGCGGGAGGCCCAGTCTACACCTTC | CASSLAGGPVYTF
TRBJ2-3 | few | TRBD1 | TRBV15 | TGTGCCACCAGCAGTTTTGAGGGGGCTGAGGCAGATACGCAGTATTTT | CATSSFEGAEADTQYF
TRBJ1-3 | few | NA | TRBV20-1 | TGCAGTGCTGTTCAGGGTTCCTCTGGAAACACCATATATTTT | CSAVQGSSGNTIYF
TRBJ2-2 | NA | NA | TRBV15 | TGTGCCACCAGCAAGAGGGGGTCTTCGACCGGGGAGCTGTTTTTT | CATSKRGSSTGELFF
TRBJ2-1 | NA | NA | TRBV10-3 | TGTGCCATCAGGCGGGGGCTTAGCTCCTACAATGAGCAGTTCTTC | CAIRRGLSSYNEQFF
TRBJ1-1 | NA | NA | TRBV19 | TGTGCCAGTAGTATCGAGGCGGGCACTGAAGCTTTCTTT | CASSIEAGTEAFF
TRBJ2-5 | few | NA | TRBV9 | TGTGCCAGCAGCGTAGCGGGGTCCCAAGAGACCCAGTACTTC | CASSVAGSQETQYF
TRBJ2-5 | few | NA | TRBV10-3 | TGTGCCATCAGTGGGCAGCAGGGGAGGGAAGAGACCCAGTACTTC | CAISGQQGREETQYF
TRBJ1-5 | NA | NA | TRBV20-1 | TGCAGTGCTAGTTCGCGGACACTCTATCAGCCCCAGCATTTT | CSASSRTLYQPQHF
TRBJ1-1 | NA | NA | TRBV4-1 | TGCGCCAGCAGAAAGACAGCAGTAATGAACACTGAAGCTTTCTTT | CASRKTAVMNTEAFF
TRBJ2-5 | NA | NA | TRBV28 | TGTGCCAGCAGCCTCCGACACCGGGCGGAGACCCAGTACTTC | CASSLRHRAETQYF
TRBJ2-7 | NA | TRBD2 | TRBV18 | TGTGCCAGCTCACTACTAGCGGGGGGGCCCTTCGAGCAGTACTTC | CASSLLAGGPFEQYF
TRBJ2-2 | NA | NA | TRBV7-9 | TGTGCCAGCATCGAAAACACCGGGGAGCTGTTTTTT | CASIENTGELFF
TRBJ2-6 | NA | TRBD1 | TRBV7-8 | TGTGCCAGCAGCGATGGGACAGGGGGCATCACTGGGGCCAACGTCCTGACTTTC | CASSDGTGGITGANVLTF
TRBJ2-3 | NA | NA | TRBV29-1 | TGCAGCGCTGAGGGGGTAACAGGGACATATACGCAGTATTTT | CSAEGVTGTYTQYF
TRBJ2-1 | many | NA | TRBV3-1 | TGTGCCAGCAGCCAGACCCCTAGCGTACTTGGGAATGAGCAGTTCTTC | CASSQTPSVLGNEQFF
TRBJ1-2 | NA | TRBD1 | TRBV24-1 | TGTGCCACCCACCATGCCGGGACAGGGGGCAGAGCTAACTATGGCTACACCTTC | CATHHAGTGGRANYGYTF
TRBJ2-1 | NA | NA | TRBV7-2 | TGTGCCAGCAGCGCGAGGGAGGTTGCCTACAATGAGCAGTTCTTC | CASSAREVAYNEQFF